This TCR beta chain was obtained from a study of tissue T cells after allogeneic stem cell transplantation. Germline trimming cut 4 bases from V and 0 bases from J; bases unmatched to any gene: 7. The CDR3 spans 18 residues. The V gene's germline CDR1 is SNHLY and CDR2 FYNGKV (reference sequence). Method: immunoSEQ multiplex PCR; TCRdb's copy keeps in-frame clones and lacks some. The sample lists approximately 50,000 clones, approximately 70% seen once, with around 0.5% in the top ten. To note about this clone: All gene names here are mouse names. The read terminates 1 residue ahead of where the CDR3 ends, so the germline J gene completes it.

This sequence joins TRBV3 and TRBJ2-3, with TRBD2 matching 13 bases. The source is a pool of C57BL/6 mice in good health. Sequenced: sorted cells pooled from one or two spleens. This chain's CDR3 is CASSSPGLGGTSAETLYF. The sequenced part of the CDR3 DNA is TGTGCCAGCAGCTCCCCGGGACTGGGGGGGACTAGTGCAGAAACGCTGTAT.